One and the same sample provided the 27 T cell receptor beta chains below, sequenced in a study of T-cell reconstitution after alpha-beta-depleted transplantation in children. TCRbeta library construction was performed incorporating unique molecular identifiers. TCRdb used MiXCR to reprocess the PCR reads, holding one entry per CDR3 protein. Of over 550,000 distinct CDR3 sequences in the sample, 10% are singletons; the top ten hold less than 5%. Here the sequenced sample was PBMCs from the stem cell graft donor, taken from the stem cell graft. All receptors derive from a human donor who donated a stem cell graft to a child with acute myeloid leukemia.

The chain recombines TRBV25-1 with TRBJ2-7; D may be TRBD1 or TRBD2 (5 bases each). The CDR3 totals 13 residues. The germline V gene encodes CDR1 MGHDK and CDR2 SYGVNS. V lost 3 bases to trimming and J lost 4 bases, with 10 bases between them. CDR3 in amino acids: CASSDGAAYEQYF. CDR3 bases: TGTGCCAGCAGTGACGGGGCGGCGTACGAGCAGTACTTC.

The chain recombines TRBV5-1 with TRBJ2-1; 9 bases align to TRBD2. This CDR3 has 15 residues. From germline, CDR1 is SGHRS and CDR2 YFSETQ. The V gene end was trimmed by 1 base and the J gene end by 6 bases; junction bases not matched to a gene: 5. CDR3 coding DNA: TGCGCCAGCAGCTTGTCGGGACTAGCCATCAATGAGCAGTTCTTC. It translates to CASSLSGLAINEQFF.

The chain combines TRBV20-1 with TRBJ2-7, with 7 bases matching TRBD2. The ends lost 5 bases at V and 0 bases at J; junction bases unmatched: 7. Germline CDR1 is DFQATT and CDR2 is SNEGSKA (reference sequence). The CDR3 is 14 amino acids. The CDR3 protein is CSAPPSGASYEQYF. In DNA, the CDR3 is TGCAGTGCTCCCCCGAGCGGGGCCTCCTACGAGCAGTACTTC.

The rearrangement joins TRBV29-1 to TRBJ2-3; the match to TRBD2 covers 10 bases. V lost 1 base and J lost 6; bases outside the gene matches: 10. This CDR3 has 16 amino acids. The germline gives CDR1 SQVTM, CDR2 ANQGSEA. CDR3: CSVEVPLAGELDTQYF. CDR3 DNA sequence: TGCAGCGTTGAAGTCCCCCTAGCGGGAGAGTTGGATACGCAGTATTTT.

The chain recombines TRBV20-1 with TRBJ2-3; TRBD2 matches at 8 bases. V lost 5 bases, J lost 2 bases, and 6 bases stayed unmatched. Germline loops: CDR1 DFQATT, CDR2 SNEGSKA (reference sequence). The CDR3 runs 14 residues. CDR3 in DNA: TGCAGTGCTTATAGCGGGATGTACACAGATACGCAGTATTTT. Its translation is CSAYSGMYTDTQYF.

The CDR3 coding sequence is TGTGCCAGCGTCTTCCAATTGGGACTAGCGTTAGACGATGAGCAGTTCTTC. Encoded protein: CASVFQLGLALDDEQFF. This chain links TRBV5-6 with TRBJ2-1, with 10 positions matching TRBD2. The germline V gene has CDR1 SGHDT and CDR2 YYEEEE. The CDR3 contains 17 residues. Germline trimming cut 7 bases from V and 8 bases from J; bases unmatched to any gene: 18.

This clonotype was seen repeatedly, ten times or more. The J gene is TRBJ2-2, the V gene TRBV29-1; 7 bases agree with TRBD2. V trimming: 6 bases; J trimming: 1 base; junction bases outside the gene matches: 5. The CDR3 covers 14 residues. Germline V lookup: CDR1 SQVTM, CDR2 ANQGSEA. CDR3 sequence: CSVTKRENTGELFF. CDR3 DNA sequence: TGCAGCGTGACTAAGCGGGAGAACACCGGGGAGCTGTTTTTT.

CDR3 coding DNA: TGTGCCAGCAGCTTATCGGCCGCGCCAAAAAACATTCAGTACTTC. Translation: CASSLSAAPKNIQYF. The chain links TRBV7-9 to TRBJ2-4; D ambiguous. Germline V gives CDR1 SEHNR, CDR2 FQNEAQ (reference sequence). Trimming pared 2 bases from V and 4 bases from J, leaving 12 bases between. This CDR3 contains 15 residues. Filled out from reference TRBV7-9 and TRBJ2-4, the complete variable domain reads DTGVSQNPRHKITKRGQNVTFRCDPISEHNRLYWYRQTLGQGPEFLTYFQNEAQLEKSRLLSDRFSAERPKGSFSTLEIQRTEQGDSAMYLCASSLSAAPKNIQYFGAGTRLSVL.

This clonotype was found many times. This chain links TRBV29-1 with TRBJ2-5; the D is unclear. V was clipped by 3 bases and J by 3 bases, with 8 bases between them. CDR3 length equals 12 residues. Per germline, CDR1 SQVTM and CDR2 ANQGSEA. CDR3 protein: CSVESGEETQYF. The CDR3 DNA follows: TGCAGCGTTGAGTCTGGGGAAGAGACCCAGTACTTC. Together with reference TRBV29-1 and TRBJ2-5, the CDR3 gives the full variable domain: SAVISQKPSRDICQRGTSLTIQCQVDSQVTMMFWYRQQPGQSLTLIATANQGSEATYESGFVIDKFPISRPNLTFSTLTVSNMSPEDSSIYLCSVESGEETQYFGPGTRLLVL.

V gene TRBV7-9 combines with J gene TRBJ1-2, with D maybe TRBD1 (5 bases). With 1 base removed from V and 5 bases from J, the gap between germline ends came to 11 bases. The CDR3 length is 14 residues. Per germline, CDR1 SEHNR and CDR2 FQNEAQ (reference sequence). CDR3 DNA: TGTGCCAGCAGCTTAGTCCTCCAGGGATATGGCTACACCTTC. Translation: CASSLVLQGYGYTF.

This clonotype has a count of ten or more. The chain combines TRBV7-2 with TRBJ2-3; 7 bases fit TRBD1. V shed 4 bases and J 0 bases; nucleotides not matched to a gene: 4. Germline V gene lookup returns CDR1 SGHTA and CDR2 FQGNSA. This CDR3 has 15 residues. The CDR3 loop reads CASSSRTGSTDTQYF. The CDR3, as DNA: TGTGCCAGCAGCTCGCGGACAGGTAGCACAGATACGCAGTATTTT.

The chain has TRBV18 and TRBJ1-5, with D possibly matching TRBD1 (5 bases). Trimming removed 0 bases at V and 6 bases at J, with 6 bases between. The CDR3 runs to 13 residues. Germline assignment: CDR1 KGHSH and CDR2 LQKENI. The CDR3 DNA sequence: TGTGCCAGCTCACCACCGGGGGGTCAGCCCCAGCATTTT. Translation gives CASSPPGGQPQHF.

Ten or more counts support this clonotype. The CDR3 DNA reads as TGTGCCAGCAGCCTCGGGGGACTTGACAATGAGCAGTTCTTC. Translation gives CASSLGGLDNEQFF. This chain connects TRBV4-2 to TRBJ2-1; a possible D gene is TRBD2 (6 bases). The CDR3 is made up of 14 amino acids. CDR1 LGHNA and CDR2 YNFKEQ come from the germline V gene. Trimming stripped 4 bases from V and 5 bases from J, with 12 bases between.

The sample holds many counts of this clonotype. The chain is built from TRBV4-3 and TRBJ2-1; D unresolved. Trimming left V 1 base short and J 7 bases short, with 8 bases between. The CDR3 contains 13 residues. CDR1 and CDR2 (germline): LGHNA, YSLEER. The CDR3 reads CASSQALRNEQFF. CDR3 sequence (DNA): TGCGCCAGCAGCCAAGCCCTCCGTAATGAGCAGTTCTTC.

The chain carries TRBV9 and TRBJ2-3; perhaps TRBD2 as D (5 bases). From germline, CDR1 is SGDLS and CDR2 YYNGEE. The CDR3 is made up of 15 amino acids. With 1 base removed from V and 0 bases from J, the gap between germline ends came to 9 bases. CDR3 bases: TGTGCCAGCAGCGTACCGGGAACTAGCACAGATACGCAGTATTTT. Its protein product is CASSVPGTSTDTQYF.

This clonotype was counted a few times. V and J are TRBV20-1 and TRBJ2-1; 8 bases are a match to TRBD1. In germline, CDR1 is DFQATT, CDR2 SNEGSKA (reference sequence). The CDR3 spans 17 residues. Unmatched junction bases numbered 8, after V lost 1 base and J lost 0 bases. CDR3 nucleotide sequence: TGCAGTGCTAGAGGTGGACAGGGCCTTAGCTCCTACAATGAGCAGTTCTTC. This codes for CSARGGQGLSSYNEQFF.

This clonotype was recorded a few times. This chain uses TRBV29-1 with TRBJ1-1, with a possible D match to TRBD1 (6 bases). CDR3 size: 12 residues. V was cut by 7 bases and J by 1 base, with 10 bases left in between. Per the germline V gene, CDR1 is SQVTM and CDR2 is ANQGSEA. The CDR3 protein is CSGGQQNTEAFF. CDR3 in DNA: TGCAGCGGGGGGCAGCAGAACACTGAAGCTTTCTTT.

The chain uses TRBV6-2 or TRBV6-3 and TRBJ2-7, with D possibly TRBD2 on 5 matching bases. This CDR3 spans 14 amino acids. Trimming removed 6 bases at V and 5 bases at J, with 17 bases between. Germline CDR1 is MNHEY and CDR2 is SVGEGT. Here the CDR3 DNA reads TGTGCCAGCAGCGTCGGAGGTGGGCCTCACGAGCAGTACTTC. It is translated as CASSVGGGPHEQYF.

This clonotype has only a few counts. The J gene is TRBJ2-7, the V gene TRBV7-9; TRBD2 agrees at 12 bases. V shed 3 bases and J 5 bases; nucleotides not matched to a gene: 11. CDR3 length: 17 residues. The germline gives CDR1 SEHNR, CDR2 FQNEAQ (reference sequence). The DNA of the CDR3 is TGTGCCAGCAGCTTGTCCTCTAGCGGGAGGGCCGGGAACGAGCAGTACTTC. This gives the protein CASSLSSSGRAGNEQYF.

This clonotype was counted between two and nine times. The gene calls are TRBV14 and TRBJ1-4; tentatively, D is TRBD1 (5 bases). Germline CDR1 SGHDN, CDR2 FVKESK. Trimming removed 6 bases from V and 11 bases from J, with 19 bases in between. This CDR3 is built from 14 residues. Here the CDR3 DNA reads TGTGCCAGCAGGGCCGGGACGGAAGGGAGTAAACTGTTTTTT. Translated, it gives CASRAGTEGSKLFF.

The V and J genes are TRBV6-2 or TRBV6-3 and TRBJ2-7, with 8 bases aligning to TRBD1. J was trimmed by 3 bases and V by 0 bases; bases with no gene match: 7. This CDR3 has 16 residues. CDR1 and CDR2 from the germline V gene are MNHEY and SVGEGT. Written as DNA, the CDR3 is TGTGCCAGCAGTTACTCACTAAGACAGGGGATCTACGAGCAGTACTTC. Encoded protein: CASSYSLRQGIYEQYF.

The chain uses TRBV7-9 and TRBJ2-7; 10 positions match TRBD1. The V segment lost 7 bases and the J segment 6 bases; nucleotides outside the gene matches: 3. CDR1 and CDR2 from the germline V gene are SEHNR and FQNEAQ (reference sequence). This CDR3 is built from 12 residues. CDR3 residues: CASIGTGVEQYF. CDR3 bases: TGTGCCAGCATAGGGACAGGGGTCGAGCAGTACTTC.

This clonotype was picked up many times. The chain links TRBV3-1 to TRBJ2-5, with D possibly TRBD2 on 6 matching bases. V was trimmed by 5 bases and J by 3 bases, leaving 16 bases between them. Germline CDR1 LGHDT, CDR2 YNNKEL (reference sequence). The CDR3 covers 15 residues. CDR3 nucleotide sequence: TGTGCCAGCAGCGCCCGGGACTTTTGGGAAGAGACCCAGTACTTC. Translation: CASSARDFWEETQYF.

This clonotype was found many times. This chain uses TRBV7-2 with TRBJ1-6, with D unresolved. Germline V gene data show CDR1 as SGHTA and CDR2 as FQGNSA. CDR3 length equals 14 residues. Deletions cut 5 bases from V and 6 bases from J, with 11 bases between. CDR3 DNA: TGTGCCAGCAGCCCCCGACTGTCTAATTCACCCCTCCACTTT. Amino acids: CASSPRLSNSPLHF.

About this clonotype: A read error may be the cause here, since a much bigger clone is one base away. The chain couples TRBV20-1 to TRBJ2-3; TRBD2 might be the D (6 bases). CDR1 is DFQATT, CDR2 SNEGSKA, per germline (reference sequence). The CDR3 covers 17 residues. CDR3 DNA: TGCTGTGCTAGAGACCCCCACCTAGCGAGAAGCACAGATACGCAGTATTTT. It is translated as CCARDPHLARSTDTQYF.

This clonotype has at least ten counts. The CDR3 spells CASSFSNIRAYGYTF. The CDR3 DNA sequence: TGTGCCAGCAGTTTCTCCAACATCAGGGCTTATGGCTACACCTTC. The chain combines TRBV27 with TRBJ1-2; D perhaps matches TRBD1 (5 bases). The CDR3 has 15 amino acids. Germline-derived CDR1 and CDR2 are MNHEY and SMNVEV (reference sequence). Trimming removed 3 bases from V and 5 bases from J, with 16 bases in between.

This clonotype came up a few times. The rearrangement joins TRBV29-1 to TRBJ2-4; 11 nucleotides agree with TRBD1. The ends lost 3 bases at V and 2 bases at J; junction bases unmatched: 9. This CDR3 contains 17 residues. Germline V CDR1 and CDR2: SQVTM, ANQGSEA. The CDR3 coding sequence is TGCAGCGTTGACGCGACCCGGGACAGGGGGTCCAAAAACATTCAGTACTTC. This sequence encodes CSVDATRDRGSKNIQYF.